The clone carrying this T cell receptor (beta chain) was picked up a small number of times. This sample was included in a study of T cells after yellow fever vaccination. MiXCR, run by TCRdb on the 5' RACE reads, gives a single entry per CDR3 protein. Among around 590,000 distinct CDR3 sequences listed, 9% to 15% were seen once. V was pared by 6 bases and J by 5 bases, with 20 bases between. This CDR3 spans 15 amino acids. The V gene's germline CDR1 is SEHNR and CDR2 FQNEAQ (reference sequence). This clonotype was obtained from a man younger than 40 who received the YFV17D yellow fever vaccine. This sequence joins TRBV7-9 and TRBJ2-7, with D maybe TRBD1 (7 bases). This specimen was PBMCs, taken on the day of the yellow fever booster vaccination. The CDR3 loop reads CASRSAGGLRDEQYF. As DNA, the CDR3 is TGTGCCAGCAGGTCCGCAGGGGGGTTACGGGACGAGCAGTACTTC.